This T cell receptor beta chain was sequenced in a study of T cells in Graves' hyperthyroidism and ophthalmopathy. Germline V CDR1 and CDR2: LGHNA, YSLEER. The CDR3 is 16 residues long. J lost 4 bases, V lost 1 base, and 6 bases had no gene match. Using RNA transcripts as the source, TCR beta CDR3 regions were amplified. First-round RT-PCR with HTBI primers amplified the TCR CDR3 region. MiXCR, run by TCRdb on the multiplex PCR reads, gives a single entry per CDR3 protein. Of over 550,000 distinct CDR3 sequences listed, over 15% are singletons. Sequenced material: blood. The sequence came from a woman aged 18-29 years with Graves' hyperthyroidism. The J gene is TRBJ2-1, the V gene TRBV4-3; 8 bases are shared with TRBD2. The CDR3 is CASSQGAGGGYNEQFF. CDR3 DNA sequence: TGCGCCAGCAGCCAAGGAGCCGGCGGGGGGTACAATGAGCAGTTCTTC.